A single T cell receptor beta chain is shown here with its context. This sample was taken from a study of CD8 T cells in Susac syndrome. CD8+ and CD4+ T cells from blood underwent TCR beta sequencing, which was carried out in a high-throughput format. With 3 bases clipped from V and 6 bases from J, the junction kept 3 bases outside the gene matches. In germline, CDR1 is LGHNA, CDR2 YSLEER. The CDR3 sequence is 13 residues long. RNA, at roughly 0.45 to 1 ug, was reverse transcribed with random hexamers. TCRdb used MiXCR to reprocess the immunoSEQ multiplex PCR reads, holding one entry per CDR3 protein. In the table there are about 300,000 distinct CDR3 sequences, roughly 85% of which are singletons.

The sequence came from a human donor with multiple sclerosis. The sample taken for sequencing was CD8+ T cells from PBMCs. V gene TRBV4-3 combines with J gene TRBJ2-7; 9 bases map to TRBD2. CDR3 sequence: CASSQGLASEQYF. Written as DNA, the CDR3 is TGCGCCAGCAGCCAGGGACTAGCAAGCGAGCAGTACTTC.